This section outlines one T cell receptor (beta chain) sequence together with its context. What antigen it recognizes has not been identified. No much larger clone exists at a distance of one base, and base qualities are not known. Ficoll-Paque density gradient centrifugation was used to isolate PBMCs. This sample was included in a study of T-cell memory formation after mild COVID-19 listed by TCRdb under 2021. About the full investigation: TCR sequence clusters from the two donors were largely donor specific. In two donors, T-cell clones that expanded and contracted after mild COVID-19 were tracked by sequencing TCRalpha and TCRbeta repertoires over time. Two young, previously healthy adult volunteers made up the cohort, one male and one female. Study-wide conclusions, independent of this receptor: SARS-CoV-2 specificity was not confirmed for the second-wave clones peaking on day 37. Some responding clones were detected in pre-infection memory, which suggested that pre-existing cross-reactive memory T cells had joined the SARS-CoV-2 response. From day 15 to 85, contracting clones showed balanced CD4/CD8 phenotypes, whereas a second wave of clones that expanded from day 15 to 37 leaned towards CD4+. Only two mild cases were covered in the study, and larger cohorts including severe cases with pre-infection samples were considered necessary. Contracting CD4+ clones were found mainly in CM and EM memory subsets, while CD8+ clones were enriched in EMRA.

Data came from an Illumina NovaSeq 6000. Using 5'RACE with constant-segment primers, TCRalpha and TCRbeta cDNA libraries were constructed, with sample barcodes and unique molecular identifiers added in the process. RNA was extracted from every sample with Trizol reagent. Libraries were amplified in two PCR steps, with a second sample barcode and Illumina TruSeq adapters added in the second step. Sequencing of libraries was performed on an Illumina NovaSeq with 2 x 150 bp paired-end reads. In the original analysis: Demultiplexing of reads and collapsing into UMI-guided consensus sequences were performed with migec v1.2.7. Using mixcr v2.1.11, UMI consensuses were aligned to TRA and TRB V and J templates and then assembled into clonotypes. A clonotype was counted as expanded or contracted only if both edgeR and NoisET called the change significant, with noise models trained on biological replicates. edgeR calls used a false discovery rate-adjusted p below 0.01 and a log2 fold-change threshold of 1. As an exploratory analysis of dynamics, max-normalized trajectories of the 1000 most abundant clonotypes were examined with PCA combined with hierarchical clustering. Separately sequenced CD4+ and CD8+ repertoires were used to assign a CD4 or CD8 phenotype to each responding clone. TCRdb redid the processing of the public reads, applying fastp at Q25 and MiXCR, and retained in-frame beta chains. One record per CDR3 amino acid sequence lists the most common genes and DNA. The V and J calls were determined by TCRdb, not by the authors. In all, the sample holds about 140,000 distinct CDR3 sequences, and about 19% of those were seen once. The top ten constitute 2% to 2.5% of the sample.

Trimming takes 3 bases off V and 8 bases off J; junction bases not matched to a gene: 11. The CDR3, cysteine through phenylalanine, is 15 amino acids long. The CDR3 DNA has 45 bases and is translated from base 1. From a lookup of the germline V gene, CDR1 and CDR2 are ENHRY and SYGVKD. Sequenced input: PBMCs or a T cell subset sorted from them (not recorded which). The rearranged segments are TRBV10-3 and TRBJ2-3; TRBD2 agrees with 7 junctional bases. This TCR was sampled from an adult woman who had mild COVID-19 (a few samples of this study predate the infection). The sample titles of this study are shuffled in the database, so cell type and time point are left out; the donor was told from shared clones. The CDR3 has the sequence CAISERGLQPITQYF. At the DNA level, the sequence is TGTGCCATCAGTGAAAGGGGACTACAACCTATTACGCAGTATTTT.